This T cell receptor beta chain was observed in a study of early T cells in non-severe SARS-CoV-2 infection. At the level of the study: Sequenced bulk RNA came from whole blood that was unsorted, and chains were unpaired.

Germline CDR1 is SGDLS and CDR2 is YYNGEE. With V trimmed by 3 bases and J by 8 bases, 12 bases remained unmatched. CDR3 length: 17 residues. In the library, individual cDNA molecules carried attached unique molecular identifiers. One entry per CDR3 protein, called by TCRdb with MiXCR from the 5' RACE reads. This table holds about 83,000 distinct CDR3 sequences, over 13% found once. This receptor was identified in an adult who was a healthcare worker with PCR-confirmed SARS-CoV-2 infection or an uninfected control (not recorded which). Sequencing was done on a sample of whole blood. J is TRBJ2-1 and V is TRBV9, with 12 positions matching TRBD2. The CDR3 region has the DNA TGTGCCAGCAGCGCCCCGGGGGCTAGCGGGAGGGGATATGAGCAGTTCTTC. This sequence encodes CASSAPGASGRGYEQFF. The full variable domain, its missing parts supplied by reference TRBV9 and TRBJ2-1, is DSGVTQTPKHLITATGQRVTLRCSPRSGDLSVYWYQQSLDQGLQFLIQYYNGEERAKGNILERFSAQQFPDLHSELNLSSLELGDSALYFCASSAPGASGRGYEQFFGPGTRLTVL.